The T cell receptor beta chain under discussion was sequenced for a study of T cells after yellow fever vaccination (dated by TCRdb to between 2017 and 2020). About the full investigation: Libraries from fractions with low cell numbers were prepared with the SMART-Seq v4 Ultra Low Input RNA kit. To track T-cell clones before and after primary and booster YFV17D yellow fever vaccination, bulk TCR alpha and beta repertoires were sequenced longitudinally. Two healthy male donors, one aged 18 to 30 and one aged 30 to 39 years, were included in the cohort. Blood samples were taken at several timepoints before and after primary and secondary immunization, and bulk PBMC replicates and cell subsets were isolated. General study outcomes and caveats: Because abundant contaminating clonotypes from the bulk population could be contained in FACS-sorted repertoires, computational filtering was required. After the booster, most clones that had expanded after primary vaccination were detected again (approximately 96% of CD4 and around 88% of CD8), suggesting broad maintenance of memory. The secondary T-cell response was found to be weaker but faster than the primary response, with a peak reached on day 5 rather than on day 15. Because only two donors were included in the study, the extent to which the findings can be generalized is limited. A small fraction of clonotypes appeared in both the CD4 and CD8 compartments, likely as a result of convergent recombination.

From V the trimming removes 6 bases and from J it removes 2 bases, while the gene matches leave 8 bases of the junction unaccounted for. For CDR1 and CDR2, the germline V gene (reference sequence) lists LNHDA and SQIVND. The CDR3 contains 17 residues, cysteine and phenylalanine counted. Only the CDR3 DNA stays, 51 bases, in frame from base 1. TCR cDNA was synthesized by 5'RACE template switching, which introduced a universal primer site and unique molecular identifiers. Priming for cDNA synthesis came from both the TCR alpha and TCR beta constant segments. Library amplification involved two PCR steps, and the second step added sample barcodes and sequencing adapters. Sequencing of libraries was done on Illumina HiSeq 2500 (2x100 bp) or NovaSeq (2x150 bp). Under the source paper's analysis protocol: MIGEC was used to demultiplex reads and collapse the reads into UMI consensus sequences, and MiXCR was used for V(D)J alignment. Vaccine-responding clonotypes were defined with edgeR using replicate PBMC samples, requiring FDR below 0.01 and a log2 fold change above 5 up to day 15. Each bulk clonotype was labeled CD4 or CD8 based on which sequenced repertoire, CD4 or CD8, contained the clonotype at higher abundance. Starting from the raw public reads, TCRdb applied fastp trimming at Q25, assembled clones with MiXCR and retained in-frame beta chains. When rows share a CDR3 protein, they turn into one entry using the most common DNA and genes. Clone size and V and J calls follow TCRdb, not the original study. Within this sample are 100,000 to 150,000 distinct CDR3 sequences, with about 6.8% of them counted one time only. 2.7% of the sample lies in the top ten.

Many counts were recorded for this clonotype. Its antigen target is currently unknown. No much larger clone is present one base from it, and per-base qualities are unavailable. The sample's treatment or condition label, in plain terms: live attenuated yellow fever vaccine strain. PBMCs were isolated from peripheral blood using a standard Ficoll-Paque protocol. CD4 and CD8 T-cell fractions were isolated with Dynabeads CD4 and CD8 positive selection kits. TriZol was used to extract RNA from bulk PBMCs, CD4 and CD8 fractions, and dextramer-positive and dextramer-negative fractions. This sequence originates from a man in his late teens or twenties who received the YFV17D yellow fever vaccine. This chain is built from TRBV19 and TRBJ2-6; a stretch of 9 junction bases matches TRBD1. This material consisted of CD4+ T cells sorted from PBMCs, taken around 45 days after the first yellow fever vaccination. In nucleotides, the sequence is TGTGCCAGTAGAAAGGGACAGGGTGTGACTGGGGCCAACGTCCTGACTTTC. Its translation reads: CASRKGQGVTGANVLTF.